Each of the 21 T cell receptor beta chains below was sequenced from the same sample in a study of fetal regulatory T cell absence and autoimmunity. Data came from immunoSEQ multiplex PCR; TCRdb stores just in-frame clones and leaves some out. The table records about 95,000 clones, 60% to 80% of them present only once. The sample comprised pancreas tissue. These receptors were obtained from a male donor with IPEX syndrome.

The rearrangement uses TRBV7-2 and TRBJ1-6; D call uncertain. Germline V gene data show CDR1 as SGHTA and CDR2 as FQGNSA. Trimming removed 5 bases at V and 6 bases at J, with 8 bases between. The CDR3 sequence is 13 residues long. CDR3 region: CASSPRVNSPLHF. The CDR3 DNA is TGTGCCAGCAGCCCCCGGGTTAATTCACCCCTCCACTTT. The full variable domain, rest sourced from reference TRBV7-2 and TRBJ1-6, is GAGVSQSPSNKVTEKGKDVELRCDPISGHTALYWYRQSLGQGLEFLIYFQGNSAPDKSGLPSDRFSAERTGGSVSTLTIQRTQQEDSAVYLCASSPRVNSPLHFGNGTRLTVT.

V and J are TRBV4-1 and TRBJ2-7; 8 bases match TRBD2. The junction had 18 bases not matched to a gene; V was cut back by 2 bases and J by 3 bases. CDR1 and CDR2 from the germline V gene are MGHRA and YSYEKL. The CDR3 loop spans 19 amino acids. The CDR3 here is CASSQMWVAGYREDYEQYF. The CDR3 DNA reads TGCGCCAGCAGCCAAATGTGGGTAGCGGGATACCGAGAGGACTACGAGCAGTACTTC.

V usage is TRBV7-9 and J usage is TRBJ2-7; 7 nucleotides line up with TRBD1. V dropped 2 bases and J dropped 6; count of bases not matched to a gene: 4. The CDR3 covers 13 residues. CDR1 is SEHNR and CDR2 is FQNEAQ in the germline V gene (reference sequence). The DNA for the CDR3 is TGTGCCAGCAGCTTACCACGACAGGGCGAGCAGTACTTC. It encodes CASSLPRQGEQYF.

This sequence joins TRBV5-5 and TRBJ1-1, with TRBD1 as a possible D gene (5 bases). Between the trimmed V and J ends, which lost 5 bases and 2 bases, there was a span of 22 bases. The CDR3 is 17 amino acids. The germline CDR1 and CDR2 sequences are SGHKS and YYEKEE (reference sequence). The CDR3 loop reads CASRRRGSKPINTEAFF. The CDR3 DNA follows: TGTGCCAGCAGGAGGCGGGGGTCGAAGCCAATAAACACTGAAGCTTTCTTT.

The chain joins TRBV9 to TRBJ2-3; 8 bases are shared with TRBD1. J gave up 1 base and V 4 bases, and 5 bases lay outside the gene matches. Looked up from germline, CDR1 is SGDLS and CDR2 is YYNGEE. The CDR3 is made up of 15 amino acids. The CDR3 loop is CASSPQGAGTDTQYF. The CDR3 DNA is TGTGCCAGCAGCCCGCAGGGGGCGGGCACAGATACGCAGTATTTT.

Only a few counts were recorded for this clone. The DNA of the CDR3 is TGTGCCAGCAGCCCAGGGTACAATCAGCCCCAGCATTTT. This translates into CASSPGYNQPQHF. The chain is built from TRBV9 and TRBJ1-5; a possible D gene is TRBD1 (5 bases). Trimming stripped 4 bases from V and 3 bases from J, with 8 bases between. This CDR3 is built from 13 residues. Germline V gene data show CDR1 as SGDLS and CDR2 as YYNGEE.

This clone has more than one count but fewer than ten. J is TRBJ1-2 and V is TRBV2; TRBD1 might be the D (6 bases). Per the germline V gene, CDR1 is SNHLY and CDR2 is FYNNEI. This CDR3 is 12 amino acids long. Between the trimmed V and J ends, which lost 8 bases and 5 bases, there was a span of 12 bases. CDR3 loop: CASVGGLYGYTF. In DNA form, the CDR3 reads TGTGCCAGCGTTGGGGGGCTTTATGGCTACACCTTC.

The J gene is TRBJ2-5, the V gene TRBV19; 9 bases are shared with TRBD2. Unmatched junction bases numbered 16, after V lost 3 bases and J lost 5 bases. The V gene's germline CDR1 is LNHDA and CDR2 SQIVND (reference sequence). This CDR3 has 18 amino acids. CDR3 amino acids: CASSIGWASGNRMETQYF. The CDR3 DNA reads TGTGCCAGTAGTATTGGGTGGGCTAGCGGGAATAGGATGGAGACCCAGTACTTC.

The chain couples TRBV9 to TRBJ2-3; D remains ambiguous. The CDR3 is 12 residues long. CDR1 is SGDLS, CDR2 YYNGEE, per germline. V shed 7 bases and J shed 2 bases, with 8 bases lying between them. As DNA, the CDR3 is TGTGCCAGCTCCGGGCCCACAGATACGCAGTATTTT. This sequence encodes CASSGPTDTQYF.

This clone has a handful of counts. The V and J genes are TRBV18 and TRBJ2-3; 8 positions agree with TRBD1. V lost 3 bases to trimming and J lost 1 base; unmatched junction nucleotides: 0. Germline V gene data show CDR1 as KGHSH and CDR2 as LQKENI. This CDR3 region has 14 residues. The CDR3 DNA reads TGTGCCAGCTCACCGGGACAGGGCACAGATACGCAGTATTTT. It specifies CASSPGQGTDTQYF.

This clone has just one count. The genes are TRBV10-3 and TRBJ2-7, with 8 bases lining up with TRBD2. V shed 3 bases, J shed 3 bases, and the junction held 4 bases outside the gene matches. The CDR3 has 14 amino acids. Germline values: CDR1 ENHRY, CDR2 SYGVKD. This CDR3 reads CAISEIAGNYEQYF. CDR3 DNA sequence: TGTGCCATCAGTGAAATAGCGGGGAACTACGAGCAGTACTTC.

The chain's CDR3 is CASSPGTGTNYGYTF. In DNA, the CDR3 is TGTGCCAGCAGCCCTGGCACAGGTACCAACTATGGCTACACCTTC. The chain has TRBV11-3 and TRBJ1-2, with D maybe TRBD1 (5 bases). With 5 bases removed from V and 2 bases from J, the gap between germline ends came to 15 bases. This CDR3 region has 15 residues. Germline V lookup: CDR1 SGHNT, CDR2 YENEEA. The full variable domain, with the rest looked up from reference TRBV11-3 and TRBJ1-2, is EAGVVQSPRYKIIEKKQPVAFWCNPISGHNTLYWYLQNLGQGPELLIRYENEEAVDDSQLPKDRFSAERLKGVDSTLKIQPAELGDSAVYLCASSPGTGTNYGYTFGSGTRLTVV.

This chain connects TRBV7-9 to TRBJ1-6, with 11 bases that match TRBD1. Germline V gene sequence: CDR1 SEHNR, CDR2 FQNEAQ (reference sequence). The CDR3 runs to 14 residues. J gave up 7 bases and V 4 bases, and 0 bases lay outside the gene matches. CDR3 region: CASSWTGGNSPLHF. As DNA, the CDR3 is TGTGCCAGCAGCTGGACAGGGGGCAATTCACCCCTCCACTTT.

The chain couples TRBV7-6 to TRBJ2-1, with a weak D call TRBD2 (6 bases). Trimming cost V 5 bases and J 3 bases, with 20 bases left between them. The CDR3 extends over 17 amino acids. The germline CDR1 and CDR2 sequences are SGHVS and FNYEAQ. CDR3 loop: CASSPLAWWGVYNEQFF. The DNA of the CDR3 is TGTGCCAGCAGCCCTCTAGCGTGGTGGGGGGTCTACAATGAGCAGTTCTTC.

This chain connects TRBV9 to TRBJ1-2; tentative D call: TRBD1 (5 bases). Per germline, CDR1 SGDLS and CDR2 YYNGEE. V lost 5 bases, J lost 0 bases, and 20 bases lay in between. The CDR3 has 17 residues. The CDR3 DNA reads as TGTGCCAGCAGTAATGATGGGGGGACTCTAGCTAACTATGGCTACACCTTC. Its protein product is CASSNDGGTLANYGYTF.

CDR3 bases: TGTGCCAGCAGTGATGTCGGCATCTACGAGCAGTACTTC. Residues: CASSDVGIYEQYF. The chain employs TRBV2 and TRBJ2-7; no reliable D call. V lost 3 bases and J lost 3, with 9 bases in between. The CDR3 totals 13 residues. Germline assignment: CDR1 SNHLY and CDR2 FYNNEI.

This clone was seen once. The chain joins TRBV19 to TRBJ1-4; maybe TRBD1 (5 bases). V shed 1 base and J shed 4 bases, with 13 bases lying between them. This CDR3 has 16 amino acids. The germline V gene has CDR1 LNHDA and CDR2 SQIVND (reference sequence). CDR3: CASSIGQGPYNEKLFF. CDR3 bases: TGTGCCAGTAGTATAGGCCAGGGTCCCTATAATGAAAAACTGTTTTTT.

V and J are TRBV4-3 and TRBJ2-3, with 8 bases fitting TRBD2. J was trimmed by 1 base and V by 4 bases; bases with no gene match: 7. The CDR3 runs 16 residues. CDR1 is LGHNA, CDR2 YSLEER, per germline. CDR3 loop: CASSRQGRGGTDTQYF. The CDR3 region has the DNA TGCGCCAGCAGCCGGCAGGGGCGGGGGGGCACAGATACGCAGTATTTT.

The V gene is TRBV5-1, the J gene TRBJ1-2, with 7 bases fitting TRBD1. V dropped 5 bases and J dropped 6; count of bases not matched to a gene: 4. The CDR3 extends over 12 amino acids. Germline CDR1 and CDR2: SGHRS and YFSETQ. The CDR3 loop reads CASSLQGNGYTF. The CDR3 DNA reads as TGCGCCAGCAGTCTACAGGGGAATGGCTACACCTTC.

The CDR3 DNA reads as TGTGCCAGCACCTATGGACGGCTTAATGAAAAACTGTTTTTT. Its translation is CASTYGRLNEKLFF. The chain combines TRBV2 with TRBJ1-4, with D unclear. The CDR3 extends over 14 amino acids. Germline V gene data show CDR1 as SNHLY and CDR2 as FYNNEI. V was trimmed by 7 bases and J by 4 bases, leaving 13 bases between them.

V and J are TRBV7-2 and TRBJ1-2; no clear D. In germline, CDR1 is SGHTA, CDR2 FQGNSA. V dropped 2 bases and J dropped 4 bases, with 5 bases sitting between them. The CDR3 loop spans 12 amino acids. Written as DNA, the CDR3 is TGTGCCAGCAGCTTAAGTAGCTATGGCTACACCTTC. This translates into CASSLSSYGYTF. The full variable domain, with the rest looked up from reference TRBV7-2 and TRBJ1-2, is GAGVSQSPSNKVTEKGKDVELRCDPISGHTALYWYRQSLGQGLEFLIYFQGNSAPDKSGLPSDRFSAERTGGSVSTLTIQRTQQEDSAVYLCASSLSSYGYTFGSGTRLTVV.